This is a list of T cell receptor beta chains from one sample in a study of radiation and T cells in renal cell carcinoma. Profiling relied on immunoSEQ multiplex PCR, and the TCRdb table lists in-frame clones only, not all of them. The sample has about 150,000 clones; 80% to 90% are singletons. This specimen was blood, taken from a patient whose treatment included radiotherapy and nephrectomy. Every receptor here comes from a woman aged 45-65 years with renal cell carcinoma. CDR3s include the opening cysteine and the closing phenylalanine or tryptophan. Each record gives: clone size, D gene, J gene, V gene, CDR3 protein, CDR3 DNA. D genes are given only for firm matches. A clone size is listed for some rows: how often the clone was seen (once, few, many), or a class if it is expanded.

clone_size: -; d_call: TRBD1; j_call: TRBJ2-5; v_call: TRBV6-5; cdr3_aa: CASSYSGAGGEKTQYF; cdr3_nt: TGTGCCAGCAGTTACTCGGGGGCAGGGGGAGAAAAGACCCAGTACTTC
clone_size: -; d_call: TRBD2; j_call: TRBJ2-1; v_call: TRBV10-2; cdr3_aa: CASSESGGAVHNEQFF; cdr3_nt: TGCGCCAGCAGTGAAAGCGGGGGGGCCGTTCACAATGAGCAGTTCTTC
clone_size: -; d_call: -; j_call: TRBJ1-6; v_call: TRBV6-1; cdr3_aa: CASSEAWRGGSYNSPLHF; cdr3_nt: TGTGCCAGCAGTGAAGCGTGGAGGGGAGGATCCTATAATTCACCCCTCCACTTT
clone_size: -; d_call: TRBD1; j_call: TRBJ1-2; v_call: TRBV19; cdr3_aa: CASSIPGQGSYGYTF; cdr3_nt: TGTGCCAGTAGTATCCCCGGACAGGGAAGTTATGGCTACACCTTC
clone_size: -; d_call: -; j_call: TRBJ2-5; v_call: TRBV11-3; cdr3_aa: CASSFGVEETQYF; cdr3_nt: TGTGCCAGCAGCTTCGGGGTTGAAGAGACCCAGTACTTC
clone_size: -; d_call: -; j_call: TRBJ1-1; v_call: TRBV7-9; cdr3_aa: CASSPIFQITEAFF; cdr3_nt: TGTGCCAGCAGCCCTATTTTCCAGATCACTGAAGCTTTCTTT
clone_size: once; d_call: -; j_call: TRBJ2-5; v_call: TRBV5-4; cdr3_aa: CASSLFGETQETQYF; cdr3_nt: TGTGCCAGCAGCTTGTTCGGCGAGACCCAAGAGACCCAGTACTTC
clone_size: once; d_call: TRBD1; j_call: TRBJ1-2; v_call: TRBV2; cdr3_aa: CASSPQPGQGAYGYTF; cdr3_nt: TGTGCCAGCAGCCCTCAACCGGGACAGGGGGCGTATGGCTACACCTTC
clone_size: -; d_call: -; j_call: TRBJ1-5; v_call: TRBV15; cdr3_aa: CATSRGGDGRNQPQHF; cdr3_nt: TGTGCCACCAGCAGAGGGGGGGACGGTCGCAATCAGCCCCAGCATTTT
clone_size: -; d_call: -; j_call: TRBJ1-5; v_call: TRBV5-5; cdr3_aa: CASSLRQGQGAQHF; cdr3_nt: TGTGCCAGCAGCTTGAGGCAGGGGCAAGGGGCCCAGCATTTT
clone_size: -; d_call: TRBD1; j_call: TRBJ2-1; v_call: TRBV6-1; cdr3_aa: CASSGRTVQGDEQFF; cdr3_nt: TGTGCCAGCAGTGGGCGGACCGTACAGGGGGATGAGCAGTTCTTC
clone_size: -; d_call: -; j_call: TRBJ1-4; v_call: TRBV6-5; cdr3_aa: CASSFVGQEKLFF; cdr3_nt: TGTGCCAGCAGCTTCGTCGGACAGGAAAAACTGTTTTTT
clone_size: -; d_call: TRBD1; j_call: TRBJ1-4; v_call: TRBV2; cdr3_aa: CASTGTGGPSTNEKLFF; cdr3_nt: TGTGCCAGCACCGGGACAGGGGGCCCCTCAACTAATGAAAAACTGTTTTTT
clone_size: -; d_call: TRBD2; j_call: TRBJ2-3; v_call: TRBV5-6; cdr3_aa: CASSEILAGAYTDTQYF; cdr3_nt: TGTGCCAGCAGCGAGATCCTAGCGGGGGCTTACACAGATACGCAGTATTTT
clone_size: -; d_call: -; j_call: TRBJ1-5; v_call: TRBV19; cdr3_aa: CASSVDRGSNQPQHF; cdr3_nt: TGTGCCAGTAGTGTCGACAGAGGGAGCAATCAGCCCCAGCATTTT
clone_size: -; d_call: -; j_call: TRBJ2-3; v_call: TRBV9; cdr3_aa: CASSRGTRDTDTQYF; cdr3_nt: TGTGCCAGCAGCCGGGGGACACGGGACACAGATACGCAGTATTTT
clone_size: -; d_call: -; j_call: TRBJ2-2; v_call: TRBV30; cdr3_aa: CAWSLVTGELFF; cdr3_nt: TGTGCCTGGAGTTTAGTAACCGGGGAGCTGTTTTTT
clone_size: -; d_call: -; j_call: TRBJ2-1; v_call: TRBV5-1; cdr3_aa: CASSLTRGPLSGGNEQFF; cdr3_nt: TGCGCCAGCAGCTTGACGCGGGGACCTCTTAGTGGGGGCAATGAGCAGTTCTTC
clone_size: -; d_call: -; j_call: TRBJ1-1; v_call: TRBV4-3; cdr3_aa: CASSQDTGLSNTEAFF; cdr3_nt: TGCGCCAGCAGCCAAGATACAGGGCTGTCGAACACTGAAGCTTTCTTT
clone_size: -; d_call: TRBD1; j_call: TRBJ2-1; v_call: TRBV18; cdr3_aa: CASSPGTDQLEQFF; cdr3_nt: TGTGCCAGCTCCCCGGGGACAGATCAGCTGGAGCAGTTCTTC
clone_size: -; d_call: TRBD1; j_call: TRBJ1-1; v_call: TRBV5-1; cdr3_aa: CASSLIFTGEFTEAFF; cdr3_nt: TGCGCCAGCAGCCTCATCTTTACAGGGGAATTCACTGAAGCTTTCTTT
clone_size: few; d_call: TRBD1; j_call: TRBJ1-1; v_call: TRBV19; cdr3_aa: CASRGDRGYTEAFF; cdr3_nt: TGTGCCAGTAGGGGGGACAGGGGGTACACTGAAGCTTTCTTT
clone_size: -; d_call: -; j_call: TRBJ1-5; v_call: TRBV29-1; cdr3_aa: CSVAGRNQPQHF; cdr3_nt: TGCAGCGTGGCCGGGAGGAATCAGCCCCAGCATTTT
clone_size: -; d_call: -; j_call: TRBJ1-3; v_call: TRBV14; cdr3_aa: CASSLPFQGNNTIYF; cdr3_nt: TGTGCCAGCAGCCTTCCCTTTCAGGGGAACAACACCATATATTTT
clone_size: -; d_call: -; j_call: TRBJ1-1; v_call: TRBV4-2; cdr3_aa: CASSQADRNLQNTEAFF; cdr3_nt: TGTGCCAGCAGCCAAGCCGACCGAAACCTACAGAACACTGAAGCTTTCTTT
clone_size: -; d_call: -; j_call: TRBJ1-2; v_call: TRBV6-4; cdr3_aa: CASSDLGADGYTF; cdr3_nt: TGTGCCAGCAGTGATCTGGGGGCCGATGGCTACACCTTC
clone_size: many; d_call: -; j_call: TRBJ2-3; v_call: TRBV5-4; cdr3_aa: CASSPIPTDTQYF; cdr3_nt: TGTGCCAGCAGCCCCATACCAACAGATACGCAGTATTTT
clone_size: -; d_call: TRBD1; j_call: TRBJ1-5; v_call: TRBV19; cdr3_aa: CASSRGSNQPQHF; cdr3_nt: TGTGCCAGTAGCAGGGGGAGCAATCAGCCCCAGCATTTT
clone_size: once; d_call: -; j_call: TRBJ1-2; v_call: TRBV2; cdr3_aa: CASTVDRLYGYTF; cdr3_nt: TGTGCCAGCACTGTCGACAGGCTCTATGGCTACACCTTC
clone_size: once; d_call: -; j_call: TRBJ1-2; v_call: TRBV7-6; cdr3_aa: CASSPGTFYGYTF; cdr3_nt: TGTGCCAGCAGCCCAGGGACGTTCTACGGCTACACCTTC
clone_size: once; d_call: TRBD2; j_call: TRBJ2-5; v_call: TRBV29-1; cdr3_aa: CSVDERGGQETQYF; cdr3_nt: TGCAGCGTTGATGAGCGGGGGGGCCAAGAGACCCAGTACTTC
clone_size: -; d_call: -; j_call: TRBJ2-7; v_call: TRBV5-6; cdr3_aa: CASSRSQITGHHEQYF; cdr3_nt: TGTGCCAGCAGCCGCTCACAAATTACAGGTCACCACGAGCAGTACTTC
clone_size: few; d_call: -; j_call: TRBJ2-7; v_call: TRBV2; cdr3_aa: CASKYSPSSYEQYF; cdr3_nt: TGTGCCAGCAAATACTCCCCGAGCTCCTACGAGCAGTACTTC